Given below is one TCR beta chain in context. V was cut by 5 bases and J by 0 bases, with 8 bases left in between. The CDR3 runs 14 residues. Germline CDR1 is SGHTA and CDR2 is FQGNSA. This table comes from immunoSEQ multiplex PCR, and its TCRdb copy is limited to in-frame clones, with some not included. The sample includes some 120,000 clones, 85% to 90% seen only once; the top ten take 5% to 7.5%. The data stem from a study of blood T cell repertoires in COVID-19. Sequencing was performed on peripheral blood. The chain has TRBV7-2 and TRBJ1-5; D gene unclear. This TCR derives from a man at least 80 years old with active or convalescent COVID-19. CDR3 bases: TGTGCCAGCAGCCCAGTTCATAGCAATCAGCCCCAGCATTTT. It specifies CASSPVHSNQPQHF.